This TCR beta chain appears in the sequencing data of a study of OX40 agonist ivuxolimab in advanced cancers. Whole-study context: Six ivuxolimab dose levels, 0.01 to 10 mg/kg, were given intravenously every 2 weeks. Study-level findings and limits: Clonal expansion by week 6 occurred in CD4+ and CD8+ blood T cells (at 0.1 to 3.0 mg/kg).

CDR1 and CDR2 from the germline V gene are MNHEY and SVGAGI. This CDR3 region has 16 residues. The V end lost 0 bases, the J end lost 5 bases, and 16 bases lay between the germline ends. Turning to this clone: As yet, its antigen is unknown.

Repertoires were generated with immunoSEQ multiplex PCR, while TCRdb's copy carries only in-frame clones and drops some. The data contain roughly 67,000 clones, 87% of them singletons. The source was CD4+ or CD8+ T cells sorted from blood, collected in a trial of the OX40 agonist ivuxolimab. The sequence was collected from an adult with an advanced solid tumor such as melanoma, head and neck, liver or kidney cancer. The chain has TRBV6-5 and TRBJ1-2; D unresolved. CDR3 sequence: CASSYSTTRSLYGYTF. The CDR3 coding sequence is TGTGCCAGCAGTTACTCGACGACCCGAAGTCTATATGGCTACACCTTC.